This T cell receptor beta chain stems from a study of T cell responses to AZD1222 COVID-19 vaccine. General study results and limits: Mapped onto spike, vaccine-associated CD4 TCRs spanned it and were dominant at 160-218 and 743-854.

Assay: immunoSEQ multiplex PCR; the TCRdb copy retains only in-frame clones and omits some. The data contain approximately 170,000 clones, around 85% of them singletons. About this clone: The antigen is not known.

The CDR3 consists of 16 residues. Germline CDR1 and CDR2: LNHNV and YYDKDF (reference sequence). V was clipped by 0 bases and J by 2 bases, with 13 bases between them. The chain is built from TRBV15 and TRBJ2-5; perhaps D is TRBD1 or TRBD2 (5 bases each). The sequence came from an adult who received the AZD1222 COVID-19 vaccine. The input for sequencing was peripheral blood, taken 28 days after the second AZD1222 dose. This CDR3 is CATSRDGGKGQETQYF. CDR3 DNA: TGTGCCACCAGCAGAGATGGGGGAAAGGGACAAGAGACCCAGTACTTC.